This T cell receptor beta chain was observed in a study of shared clonotypes between healthy human individuals (dated by TCRdb to 2020 to 2021). Broadly, across the study: Three men and a couple of women, aged 18 to 49 years, made up the cohort. Between about 0.85 and 8.9 billion PBMCs per donor were obtained by leukapheresis. Different laboratories and diverse techniques were used to prepare libraries and sequence TCR repertoires, to increase sequencing depth and limit assay-specific biases. Blood TCR repertoires of a handful of healthy adults were deeply sequenced to estimate repertoire size and the extent of clonotype sharing between individuals. For each donor, CD4 naive and CD4 memory were each given three plates, CD8 naive was given two plates, and CD8 memory was given one plate.

Overall study results and their limits: The genetic and exposure-history diversity represented was limited by the small number of donors. Incomplete sequencing was indicated by rarefaction of sorted-subset datasets, despite the large sequencing depth. Sampling was restricted to blood, and TCR repertoires in tissue are likely to differ from TCR repertoires in blood. Pairwise subsampling indicated that sequencing depth was expected to affect the degree of clonotype sharing among donors. Compared with non-shared clonotypes, the clonotypes found in all four sorted-subset donors had higher generation probabilities. Sharing across four donors was observed for about 4.8% of naive CD4, over 3% of naive CD8, about 2.3% of memory CD4, and roughly 0.4% of memory CD8 clonotypes. Naive subsets generally had larger estimated clonotype richness than memory subsets.

The CDR3 runs 13 residues from the cysteine to the phenylalanine. Left in the record is the CDR3 DNA by itself, 39 bases read in frame from the first base. Trimming costs V 5 bases and J 0 bases, and their ends lie 6 bases apart. CDR1 is given as SGHTA and CDR2 as FQGNSA, both from the germline V gene. Notes on this clone: Its antigen target is currently unknown. Base qualities are not recorded, but no much larger clone differs from it by a single base. Distinct nucleotide sequences in the sample also encode this CDR3.

The donors were healthy, HIV-negative adults with no recently reported acute infections or vaccinations. Every donor was a Caucasian adult living in Nashville, Tennessee, USA. Magnetic negative selection was used to enrich CD4+ T cells, after which naive cells were positively selected on CD45RA and the negative fraction became the memory subset. Blood was collected by leukapheresis, and PBMCs were isolated by Ficoll-Histopaque density gradient centrifugation and then cryopreserved in liquid nitrogen vapor phase. Purity and quantity of every magnetically sorted T cell population were checked by analytical flow cytometry. Each sorted fraction had its genomic DNA isolated and then quantified by UV absorbance on a Nanodrop 2000c. TCR CDR3 regions were amplified from genomic DNA by multiplex PCR using the deep immunoSEQ assay. Extracted genomic DNA from each cell subset was distributed evenly across all wells of several immunoSEQ 96-well plates, and each plate was treated as a replicate. For sorted subsets, each replicate PCR was loaded with approximately 0.2 ug genomic DNA, equivalent to 25,000 to 35,000 T cell genomes. Purified libraries were quantified with a Qubit 3.0 fluorometer, sized on a Bioanalyzer 2100, and re-quantified with the KAPA Library Quantification kit. Every immunoSEQ 96-well plate was sequenced on a dedicated single-read 150-cycle Illumina NextSeq 550 flow cell. The source study handled its data this way. Because only junctional sequences without quality scores were contained in the immunoSEQ output, filtering matching that applied to full-length reads could not be performed. To assign V/J genes and CDR3, sequences were annotated using PyIR, a Python wrapper for IgBLAST v1.9, with IMGT germline references. Any read was removed if the V/J assignment was weak (E-value above 1e-6), the CDR3 was missing, or the read contained stop codons, out-of-frame junctions, or ambiguous translated residues. V3J clonotypes were defined by identical inferred V gene, J gene, and CDR3 amino acid sequence. Percentage overlap between repertoires was computed as shared unique clonotypes divided by the size of the smaller repertoire. Three approaches were used to assess repertoire richness: RTK rarefaction, the Chao1 estimator, and Recon v2.1 estimates of unobserved clonotypes. OLGA was used to compute generation probabilities for all TCRbeta clonotypes that the gDNA method yielded from a handful of donors. Sourced from immuneACCESS, this table was stored by TCRdb with only in-frame sequences that have V and J called. A share of the clones is absent; for the studies checked, an unresolved V gene accounts for under half, and the remainder has no known explanation. V and J calls and clone size are copied from that table; D and trimming were computed from the DNA. The sample records about a million clones, 60% to 80% of which are singletons. The top ten clonotypes cover roughly 1.5% of the sample.

This sequence uses TRBV7-2 and TRBJ2-3; the D gene cannot be resolved reliably. The sequenced sample consisted of memory CD4+ T cells sorted from blood. The intended sense of this specimen's cell subset or site label: CD45RA-negative fraction. The receptor comes from a man aged 18 to 30 in good health. The base sequence is TGTGCCAGCAGCCCACCAAGCACAGATACGCAGTATTTT. Translated, it reads CASSPPSTDTQYF.